Given below is one T cell receptor beta chain in context. The entry originates in a study of early T cells in non-severe SARS-CoV-2 infection. Study information: Sequencing used unsorted whole-blood bulk RNA, so chains lack pairing.

TCRdb itself ran the 5' RACE reads through MiXCR, one entry per CDR3 protein. The data show approximately 66,000 distinct CDR3 sequences, about an eighth seen once. Germline values: CDR1 LGHDT, CDR2 YNNKEL (reference sequence). The CDR3 totals 15 residues. V was clipped by 4 bases and J by 7 bases; unmatched bases: 5. Sequencing was done on a sample of whole blood. The clonotype originates from an adult who was a healthcare worker with PCR-confirmed SARS-CoV-2 infection or an uninfected control (not recorded which). The gene calls are TRBV3-1 and TRBJ2-1, with TRBD2 identical over 12 bases. CDR3 bases: TGTGCCAGCAGCCTCGGACTAGCGGGAAAGAATGAGCAGTTCTTC. Translating gives CASSLGLAGKNEQFF.